This note documents a single TCR beta chain sequence. The antigen is unknown. The sample comes from a study of T cell responses to AZD1222 COVID-19 vaccine. Whole-study results and caveats: In a largely white British group with more females than males, clonal diversity was possibly underestimated.

Germline V lookup: CDR1 LNHDA, CDR2 SQIVND (reference sequence). The CDR3 spans 14 residues. Between the trimmed V and J ends, which lost 5 bases and 3 bases, there was a span of 13 bases. TCRdb keeps only in-frame clones here, not all; method: immunoSEQ multiplex PCR. The data contain some 97,000 clones, around nine tenths of them singletons. The source material was peripheral blood, sampled on day 0 of AZD1222 vaccination. The sequence was obtained from an adult in good health. The gene calls are TRBV19 and TRBJ1-1; D ambiguous. Here the CDR3 DNA reads TGTGCCAGTAGTCTCCGACCTCGTGACACTGAAGCTTTCTTT. This encodes CASSLRPRDTEAFF.